This T cell receptor (beta chain) was sequenced for a study of blood T cell repertoires in COVID-19. Whole-study context: The United States, Italy and Spain were the sources of the acute and convalescent COVID-19 samples.

Method: immunoSEQ multiplex PCR; TCRdb's copy keeps in-frame clones and lacks some. The table has 78,000 or so clones, roughly four fifths seen once. The V gene end was trimmed by 2 bases and the J gene end by 7 bases; junction bases not matched to a gene: 13. The CDR3 loop spans 16 amino acids. The V gene's germline CDR1 is KGHSH and CDR2 LQKENI. The TCR was taken from a woman between 55 and 75 years old with acute or convalescent COVID-19. What was sequenced was peripheral blood. The chain has TRBV18 and TRBJ1-2; TRBD1 matches 7 bases. The CDR3 DNA follows: TGTGCCAGCTCACCAGGTGCAGGGGGATATTTAAGTGGCTACACCTTC. Translation gives CASSPGAGGYLSGYTF.